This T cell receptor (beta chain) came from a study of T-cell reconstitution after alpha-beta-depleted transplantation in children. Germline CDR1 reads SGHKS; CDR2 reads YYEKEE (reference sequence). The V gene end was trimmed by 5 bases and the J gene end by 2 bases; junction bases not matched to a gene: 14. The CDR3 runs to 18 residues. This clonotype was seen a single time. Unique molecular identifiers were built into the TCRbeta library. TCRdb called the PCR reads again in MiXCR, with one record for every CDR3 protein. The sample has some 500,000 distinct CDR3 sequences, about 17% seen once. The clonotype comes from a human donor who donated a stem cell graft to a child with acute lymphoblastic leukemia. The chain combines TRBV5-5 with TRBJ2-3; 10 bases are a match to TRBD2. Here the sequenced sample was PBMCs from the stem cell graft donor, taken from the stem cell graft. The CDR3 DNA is TGTGCCAGCAGTGGTCTGAGTGCGGGACTAGCGTTCACAGATACGCAGTATTTT. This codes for CASSGLSAGLAFTDTQYF.